Presented here are 24 T cell receptor beta chains from one specimen sequenced in a study of T-cell memory formation after mild COVID-19. A single record per CDR3 protein comes from TCRdb applying MiXCR to the 5' RACE reads. The table includes 300,000 or so distinct CDR3 sequences, 15% to 20% detected once. The source material was PBMCs or a T cell subset sorted from them (not recorded which). The receptors were sampled from a man between 18 and 35 years old who had mild COVID-19 (a few samples of this study predate the infection). Cell type and time point are not known.

J is TRBJ2-4 and V is TRBV7-2, with D uncertain. The germline V gene encodes CDR1 SGHTA and CDR2 FQGNSA. There are 16 residues in the CDR3. V lost 4 bases, J lost 9 bases, and 22 bases lay in between. CDR3 in amino acids: CASSSPRGGVPSIQYF. The CDR3 DNA is TGTGCCAGCAGCTCCCCACGAGGTGGGGTCCCTAGCATTCAGTACTTC.

This clonotype was counted only a few times. The chain employs TRBV7-2 and TRBJ1-5, with 8 positions matching TRBD1. The germline CDR1 and CDR2 sequences are SGHTA and FQGNSA. The CDR3 sequence is 13 residues long. The ends lost 5 bases at V and 7 bases at J; junction bases unmatched: 4. CDR3 sequence reads: CASSPGGSQPQHF. The CDR3 coding sequence is TGTGCCAGCAGCCCAGGGGGCTCCCAGCCCCAGCATTTT.

The rearrangement uses TRBV7-3 and TRBJ2-1; weak D call: TRBD2 (6 bases). The germline V and J ends were trimmed by 5 bases and 5 bases, with 19 bases remaining between them. This CDR3 has 16 amino acids. CDR1 is SGHTA and CDR2 is FQGTGA in the germline V gene. CDR3 amino acids: CASSPTGAGSNNEQFF. CDR3 nucleotide sequence: TGTGCCAGCAGCCCCACGGGCGCCGGGAGCAACAATGAGCAGTTCTTC.

The chain recombines TRBV2 with TRBJ1-3; 10 bases line up with TRBD1. The CDR3 covers 15 residues. CDR1 and CDR2 from the germline V gene are SNHLY and FYNNEI. V lost 7 bases to trimming and J lost 2 bases; unmatched junction nucleotides: 5. CDR3 loop: CASTAGTGAGNTIYF. In DNA form, the CDR3 reads TGTGCCAGCACCGCCGGGACAGGGGCTGGAAACACCATATATTTT.

This rearrangement joins TRBV6-1 to TRBJ2-3; D possibly matches TRBD1 or TRBD2 (5 bases each). Germline CDR1 and CDR2: MNHNS and SASEGT. The CDR3 has 17 residues. Trimming pared 6 bases from V and 1 base from J, leaving 20 bases between. CDR3 region: CASSSNEGFRRTDTQYF. CDR3 sequence (DNA): TGTGCCAGCAGCTCAAACGAGGGGTTTAGGCGCACAGATACGCAGTATTTT.

This clonotype was counted a few times. The CDR3 region is CASTWTDNEQFF. In DNA form, the CDR3 reads TGTGCCAGCACCTGGACAGACAATGAGCAGTTCTTC. The chain carries TRBV2 and TRBJ2-1, with a possible D match to TRBD1 (6 bases). Germline loops: CDR1 SNHLY, CDR2 FYNNEI. V lost 7 bases and J 5 bases, leaving 9 bases between the germline ends. The CDR3 sequence is 12 residues long.

This clonotype was found a few times. This rearrangement joins TRBV28 to TRBJ2-1; TRBD2 might be the D (7 bases). The V and J ends lost 7 bases and 3 bases respectively, with 19 bases between them. The germline V gene encodes CDR1 MDHEN and CDR2 SYDVKM. This CDR3 is built from 16 residues. The CDR3 sequence is CASTEGGRQGYNEQFF. CDR3 nucleotide sequence: TGTGCCAGCACCGAGGGGGGGAGGCAGGGCTACAATGAGCAGTTCTTC.

The chain has TRBV7-2 and TRBJ2-7, with 10 bases identical to TRBD2. The CDR3 is 17 residues long. Germline V gene data show CDR1 as SGHTA and CDR2 as FQGNSA. J was trimmed by 4 bases and V by 5 bases; bases with no gene match: 14. CDR3 sequence: CASSLPESGGGWYEQYF. CDR3 nucleotides: TGTGCCAGCAGCCTCCCCGAGAGCGGGGGGGGATGGTACGAGCAGTACTTC.

This sequence joins TRBV14 and TRBJ2-3; maybe TRBD2 (6 bases). Trimming pared 3 bases from V and 0 bases from J, leaving 7 bases between. CDR3 length: 14 residues. CDR1 is SGHDN and CDR2 is FVKESK in the germline V gene. In DNA, the CDR3 is TGTGCCAGCAGCCAGGGGGGTAGCACAGATACGCAGTATTTT. This encodes CASSQGGSTDTQYF.

This chain connects TRBV7-3 to TRBJ2-1; TRBD1 matches 11 bases. V trimming: 2 bases; J trimming: 7 bases; junction bases outside the gene matches: 4. The CDR3 is made up of 15 amino acids. Germline V CDR1 and CDR2: SGHTA, FQGTGA. The DNA for the CDR3 is TGTGCCAGCAGCTTAGGGACAGGGGGTAGGAATGAGCAGTTCTTC. Its translation is CASSLGTGGRNEQFF. Using reference TRBV7-3 and TRBJ2-1 for the parts outside the CDR3, the full variable domain is GAGVSQTPSNKVTEKGKYVELRCDPISGHTALYWYRQSLGQGPEFLIYFQGTGAADDSGLPNDRFFAVRPEGSVSTLKIQRTERGDSAVYLCASSLGTGGRNEQFFGPGTRLTVL.

This clonotype was detected ten times or more. J is TRBJ1-1 and V is TRBV5-1; 7 positions match TRBD1. Trimming cost V 5 bases and J 1 base; bases outside gene matches: 2. Per germline, CDR1 SGHRS and CDR2 YFSETQ. The CDR3 has 13 residues. CDR3 protein: CASRRQGNTEAFF. CDR3 nucleotide sequence: TGCGCCAGCAGAAGACAGGGGAACACTGAAGCTTTCTTT.

This clonotype was counted between two and nine times. This rearrangement joins TRBV12-3 or TRBV12-4 to TRBJ1-1; D not resolved. The CDR3 is 13 amino acids. V was cut by 6 bases and J by 4 bases, with 12 bases left in between. The DNA of the CDR3 is TGTGCCAGCAGGGCGACCCAGACCACTGAAGCTTTCTTT. Amino acids: CASRATQTTEAFF.

The chain joins TRBV12-3 or TRBV12-4 to TRBJ2-3; D unclear. This CDR3 spans 17 amino acids. The V gene lost 6 bases and the J gene lost 5 bases, with 24 bases spanning the gap. DNA of the CDR3: TGTGCCAGCAGCCGTAATTTCCCGGGCCTTCGAGGAGATACGCAGTATTTT. It translates to CASSRNFPGLRGDTQYF.

The chain recombines TRBV5-1 with TRBJ2-5, with D possibly being TRBD2 (6 bases). The germline V gene encodes CDR1 SGHRS and CDR2 YFSETQ. V was clipped by 2 bases and J by 2 bases, with 16 bases between them. The CDR3 loop spans 16 amino acids. The CDR3 DNA reads as TGCGCCAGCAGCTTTCTTGGGGGGACGGGTCAAGAGACCCAGTACTTC. Its protein product is CASSFLGGTGQETQYF.

The chain uses TRBV28 and TRBJ2-3; no clear D. CDR1 MDHEN and CDR2 SYDVKM come from the germline V gene. The CDR3 is made up of 12 amino acids. V lost 3 bases and J 6 bases, leaving 7 bases between the germline ends. As DNA, the CDR3 is TGTGCCAGCAGTTTGGATGATGATACGCAGTATTTT. Translated: CASSLDDDTQYF. The entire variable domain, with the rest obtained from reference TRBV28 and TRBJ2-3, is as follows: DVKVTQSSRYLVKRTGEKVFLECVQDMDHENMFWYRQDPGLGLRLIYFSYDVKMKEKGDIPEGYSVSREKKERFSLILESASTNQTSMYLCASSLDDDTQYFGPGTRLTVL.

The rearrangement uses TRBV4-1 and TRBJ2-3, with TRBD1 matching over 7 bases. Losses at the gene ends were 0 bases for V and 4 bases for J; bases not matched to a gene: 7. CDR3 length equals 16 residues. Per germline, CDR1 MGHRA and CDR2 YSYEKL. Here the CDR3 reads CASSQDQGVYPDTQYF. The CDR3 DNA reads TGCGCCAGCAGCCAAGATCAGGGGGTATACCCAGATACGCAGTATTTT.

This clonotype was seen more than once but under ten times. CDR3 DNA sequence: TGTGCCACCAGCCGGGACAGCGTGAACTACGAGCAGTACTTC. Protein: CATSRDSVNYEQYF. The chain links TRBV15 to TRBJ2-7; 7 bases are shared with TRBD1. Germline V lookup: CDR1 LNHNV, CDR2 YYDKDF (reference sequence). There are 14 residues in the CDR3. Trimming took 5 bases from V and 3 from J; bases not matched to a gene: 7. Using reference TRBV15 and TRBJ2-7 for the parts outside the CDR3, the full variable domain is DAMVIQNPRYQVTQFGKPVTLSCSQTLNHNVMYWYQQKSSQAPKLLFHYYDKDFNNEADTPDNFQSRRPNTSFCFLDIRSPGLGDTAMYLCATSRDSVNYEQYFGPGTRLTVT.

This chain links TRBV5-4 with TRBJ2-1; 11 bases agree with TRBD1. Germline V gene lookup returns CDR1 SGHNT and CDR2 YYREEE (reference sequence). The CDR3 has 15 residues. V gave up 3 bases and J gave up 4 bases; unmatched junction bases: 3. CDR3 in DNA: TGTGCCAGCAGCTCGGGGGACAGGGGGTACAATGAGCAGTTCTTC. This sequence encodes CASSSGDRGYNEQFF.

The chain joins TRBV3-1 to TRBJ2-4; possibly TRBD1 or TRBD2 for D (7 bases each). V was pared by 0 bases and J by 0 bases, with 21 bases between. The germline CDR1 and CDR2 sequences are LGHDT and YNNKEL (reference sequence). CDR3 size: 20 residues. CDR3 bases: TGTGCCAGCAGCCAAGACCCCGGGGGGACAGCGGGGTTAGCCAAAAACATTCAGTACTTC. It specifies CASSQDPGGTAGLAKNIQYF.

V is TRBV12-3 or TRBV12-4 and J is TRBJ1-1; no firm D call. The ends were cut back, 2 bases at V and 0 bases at J, with 7 bases in the middle. This CDR3 has 14 residues. This CDR3 is CASSLYTVNTEAFF. The DNA of the CDR3 is TGTGCCAGCAGTTTATACACAGTGAACACTGAAGCTTTCTTT.

There are a few counts of this clonotype. J is TRBJ1-2 and V is TRBV6-5, with D unclear. The V end lost 2 bases, the J end lost 2 bases, and 6 bases lay between the germline ends. Germline lookup yields CDR1 MNHEY and CDR2 SVGAGI. The CDR3 sequence is 13 residues long. CDR3 residues: CASSYARNYGYTF. The CDR3 coding sequence is TGTGCCAGCAGTTACGCCAGAAACTATGGCTACACCTTC.

The chain has TRBV9 and TRBJ1-4; the D gene is possibly TRBD1 (5 bases). Looked up from germline, CDR1 is SGDLS and CDR2 is YYNGEE. Trimming stripped 0 bases from V and 0 bases from J, with 12 bases between. The CDR3 length is 17 residues. For the CDR3, the DNA is TGTGCCAGCAGCGTAGGAGGGGCCTTTGCAACTAATGAAAAACTGTTTTTT. Residues: CASSVGGAFATNEKLFF.

The V and J genes are TRBV12-3 or TRBV12-4 and TRBJ1-1; no reliable D call. The germline V and J ends were trimmed by 4 bases and 6 bases, with 9 bases remaining between them. The CDR3 covers 12 residues. In nucleotides, the CDR3 is TGTGCCAGCAGTTCCGGTGATCCTGAAGCTTTCTTT. Its protein is CASSSGDPEAFF.

This chain joins TRBV4-3 and TRBJ1-1; 7 nucleotides match TRBD1. The CDR3 extends over 15 amino acids. Losses at the gene ends were 4 bases for V and 5 bases for J; bases not matched to a gene: 10. CDR1 is LGHNA and CDR2 is YSLEER in the germline V gene. Written as DNA, the CDR3 is TGCGCCAGCAGCCTCCTAGGGGGCGTTGGAACTGAAGCTTTCTTT. Protein sequence: CASSLLGGVGTEAFF.